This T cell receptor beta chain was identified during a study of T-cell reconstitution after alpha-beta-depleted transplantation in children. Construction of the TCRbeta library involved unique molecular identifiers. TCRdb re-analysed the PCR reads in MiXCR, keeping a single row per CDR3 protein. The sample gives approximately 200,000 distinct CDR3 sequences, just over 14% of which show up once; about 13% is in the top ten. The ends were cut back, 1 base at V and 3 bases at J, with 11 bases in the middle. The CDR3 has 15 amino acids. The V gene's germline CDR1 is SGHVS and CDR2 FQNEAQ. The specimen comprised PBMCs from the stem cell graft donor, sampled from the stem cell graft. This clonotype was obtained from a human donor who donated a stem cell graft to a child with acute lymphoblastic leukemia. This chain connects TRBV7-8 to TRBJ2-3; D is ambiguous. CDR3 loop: CASSLEGRWTDTQYF. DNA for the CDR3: TGTGCCAGCAGCTTAGAGGGCAGGTGGACAGATACGCAGTATTTT.